The clone carrying this T cell receptor beta chain was detected many times. What it binds is unknown. CDR3 length equals 17 residues. V dropped 0 bases and J dropped 2 bases, with 15 bases sitting between them. The germline V gene encodes CDR1 MNHNS and CDR2 SASEGT. Assay used: immunoSEQ multiplex PCR; TCRdb lists only in-frame clones, some missing. In the table there are about 140,000 clones, approximately 87% of which are singletons. The data were taken from a study of cytomegalovirus exposure and HLA in healthy donors. General study findings and limits: TCR beta chains numbering roughly 150 were designated cytomegalovirus-associated. That first-cohort TCR clusters tended to co-occur in the 130 or so validation repertoires was found in a later analysis.

The specimen sequenced was PBMCs. The sequence was collected from a man between 18 and 29 years old in good health and CMV-seronegative. J is TRBJ2-3 and V is TRBV6-1, with a weak D call TRBD2 (7 bases). CDR3 sequence: CASSEAFGGGVTDTQYF. The CDR3, as DNA: TGTGCCAGCAGTGAAGCGTTTGGAGGGGGGGTCACAGATACGCAGTATTTT.